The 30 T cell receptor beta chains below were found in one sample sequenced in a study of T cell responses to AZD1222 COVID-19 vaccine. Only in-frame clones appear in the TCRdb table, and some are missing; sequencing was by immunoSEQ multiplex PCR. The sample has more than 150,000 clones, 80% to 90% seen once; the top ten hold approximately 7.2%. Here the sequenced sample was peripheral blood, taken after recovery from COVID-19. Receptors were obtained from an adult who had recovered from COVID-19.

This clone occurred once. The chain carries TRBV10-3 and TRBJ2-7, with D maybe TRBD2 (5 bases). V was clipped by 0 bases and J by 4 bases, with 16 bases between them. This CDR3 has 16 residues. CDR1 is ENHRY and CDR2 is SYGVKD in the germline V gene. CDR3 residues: CAISESRLVGDYEQYF. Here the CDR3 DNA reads TGTGCCATCAGTGAGTCTCGTCTTGTCGGGGATTACGAGCAGTACTTC.

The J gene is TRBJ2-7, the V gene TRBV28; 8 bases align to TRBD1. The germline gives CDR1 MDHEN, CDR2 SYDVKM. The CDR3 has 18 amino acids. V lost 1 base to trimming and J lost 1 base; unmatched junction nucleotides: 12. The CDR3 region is CASSLYPGTGGISYEQYF. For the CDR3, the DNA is TGTGCCAGCAGTTTATACCCGGGTACAGGGGGGATTTCCTACGAGCAGTACTTC.

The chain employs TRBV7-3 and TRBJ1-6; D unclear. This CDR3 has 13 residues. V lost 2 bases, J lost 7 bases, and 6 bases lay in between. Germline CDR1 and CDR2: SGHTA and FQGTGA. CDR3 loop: CASSLDWNSPLHF. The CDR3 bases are TGTGCCAGCAGCTTAGATTGGAATTCACCCCTCCACTTT. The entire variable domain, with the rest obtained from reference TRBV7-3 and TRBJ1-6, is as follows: GAGVSQTPSNKVTEKGKYVELRCDPISGHTALYWYRQSLGQGPEFLIYFQGTGAADDSGLPNDRFFAVRPEGSVSTLKIQRTERGDSAVYLCASSLDWNSPLHFGNGTRLTVT.

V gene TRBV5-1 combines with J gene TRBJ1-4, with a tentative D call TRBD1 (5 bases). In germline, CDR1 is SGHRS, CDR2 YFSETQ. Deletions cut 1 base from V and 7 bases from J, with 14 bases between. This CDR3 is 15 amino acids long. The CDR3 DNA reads TGCGCCAGCAGCTTGCAACAGGCCATGGGTGAAAAACTGTTTTTT. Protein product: CASSLQQAMGEKLFF.

The DNA for the CDR3 is TGTGCCAGCTCCCTTCGGGTATATGAGCAGTTCTTC. Translating it yields CASSLRVYEQFF. The chain recombines TRBV18 with TRBJ2-1; D is uncertain. V was pared by 6 bases and J by 8 bases, with 11 bases between. The germline gives CDR1 KGHSH, CDR2 LQKENI. The CDR3 spans 12 residues.

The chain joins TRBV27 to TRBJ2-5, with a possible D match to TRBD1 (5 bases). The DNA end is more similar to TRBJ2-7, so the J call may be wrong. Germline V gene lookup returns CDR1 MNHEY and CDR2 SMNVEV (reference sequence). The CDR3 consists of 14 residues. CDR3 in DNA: TGTGCCAGCAGTCGGTACGACCAGGGAAACGAGCAGTACTTC. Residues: CASSRYDQGNEQYF.

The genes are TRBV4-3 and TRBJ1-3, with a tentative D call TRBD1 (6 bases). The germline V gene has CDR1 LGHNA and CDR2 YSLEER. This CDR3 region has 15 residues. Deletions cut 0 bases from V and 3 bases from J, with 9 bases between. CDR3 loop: CASSQDRGSGNTIYF. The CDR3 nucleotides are TGCGCCAGCAGCCAAGACAGGGGCAGTGGAAACACCATATATTTT.

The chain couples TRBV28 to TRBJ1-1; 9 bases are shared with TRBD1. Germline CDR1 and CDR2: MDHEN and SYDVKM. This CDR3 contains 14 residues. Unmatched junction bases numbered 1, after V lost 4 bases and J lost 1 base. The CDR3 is CASSSGQGNTEAFF. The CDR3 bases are TGTGCCAGCAGTTCGGGACAGGGGAACACTGAAGCTTTCTTT.

For the CDR3, the DNA is TGCAGCGCGACCGACGGTGATCAGCCCCAGCATTTT. It codes for CSATDGDQPQHF. This chain links TRBV29-1 with TRBJ1-5; D remains ambiguous. CDR1 and CDR2 (germline): SQVTM, ANQGSEA. V gave up 7 bases and J gave up 5 bases, with 12 bases separating them. CDR3 length equals 12 residues.

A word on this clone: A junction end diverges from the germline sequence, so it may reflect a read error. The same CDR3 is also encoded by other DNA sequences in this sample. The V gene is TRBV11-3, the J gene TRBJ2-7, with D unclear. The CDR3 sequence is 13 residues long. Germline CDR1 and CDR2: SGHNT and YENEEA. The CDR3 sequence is CASSIEPGHEQYF. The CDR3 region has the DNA TGTGCCAGCAGCATAGAACCCGGGCACGAACAGTACTTC.

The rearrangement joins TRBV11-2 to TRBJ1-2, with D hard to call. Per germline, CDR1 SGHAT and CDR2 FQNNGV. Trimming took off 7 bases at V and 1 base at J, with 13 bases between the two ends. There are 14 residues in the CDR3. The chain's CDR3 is CASIRKALNYGYTF. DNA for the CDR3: TGTGCCAGCATTAGGAAGGCGCTTAACTATGGCTACACCTTC.

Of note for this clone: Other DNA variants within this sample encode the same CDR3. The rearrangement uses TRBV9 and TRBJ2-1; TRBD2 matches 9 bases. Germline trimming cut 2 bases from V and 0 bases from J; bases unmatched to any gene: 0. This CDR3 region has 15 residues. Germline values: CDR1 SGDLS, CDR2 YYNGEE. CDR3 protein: CASSVSGGSYNEQFF. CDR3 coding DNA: TGTGCCAGCAGCGTTAGCGGGGGCTCCTACAATGAGCAGTTCTTC.

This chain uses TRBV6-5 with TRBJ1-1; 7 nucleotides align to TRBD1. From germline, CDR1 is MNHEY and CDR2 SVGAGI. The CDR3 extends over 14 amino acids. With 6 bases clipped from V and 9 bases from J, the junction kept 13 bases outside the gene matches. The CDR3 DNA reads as TGTGCCAGCAGGAGGGGGGTTACAGGGGCGAAAGCTTTCTTT. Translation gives CASRRGVTGAKAFF.

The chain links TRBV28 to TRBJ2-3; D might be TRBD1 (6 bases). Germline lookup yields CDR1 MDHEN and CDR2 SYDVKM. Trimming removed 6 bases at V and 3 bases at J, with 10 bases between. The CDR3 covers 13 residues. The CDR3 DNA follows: TGTGCCAGCAGGCCCCAGGGGACAGATACGCAGTATTTT. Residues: CASRPQGTDTQYF.

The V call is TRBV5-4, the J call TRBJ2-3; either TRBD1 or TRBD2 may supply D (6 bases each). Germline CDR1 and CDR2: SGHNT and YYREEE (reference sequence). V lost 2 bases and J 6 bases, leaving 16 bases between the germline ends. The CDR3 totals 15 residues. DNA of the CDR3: TGTGCCAGCAGCTTTGTGGGACGGAGGGGGGATACGCAGTATTTT. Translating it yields CASSFVGRRGDTQYF.

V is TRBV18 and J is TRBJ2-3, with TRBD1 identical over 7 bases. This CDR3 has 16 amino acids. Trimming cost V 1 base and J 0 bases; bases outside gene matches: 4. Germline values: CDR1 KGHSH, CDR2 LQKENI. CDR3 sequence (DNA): TGTGCCAGCTCACCACTACGGGACAGAAGCACAGATACGCAGTATTTT. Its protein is CASSPLRDRSTDTQYF.

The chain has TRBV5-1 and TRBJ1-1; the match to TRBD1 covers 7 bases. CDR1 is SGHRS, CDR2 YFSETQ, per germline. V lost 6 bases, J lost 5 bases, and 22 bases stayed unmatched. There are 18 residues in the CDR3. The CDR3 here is CASTLSVTGTADATEAFF. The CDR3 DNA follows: TGCGCCAGCACCCTATCCGTAACCGGGACAGCTGATGCTACTGAAGCTTTCTTT.

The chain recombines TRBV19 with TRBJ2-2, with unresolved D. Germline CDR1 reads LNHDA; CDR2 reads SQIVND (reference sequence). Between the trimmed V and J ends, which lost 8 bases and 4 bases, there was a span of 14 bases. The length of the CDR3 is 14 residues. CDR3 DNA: TGTGCCAGTGCTGGACCCTACTCCACCGGGGAGCTGTTTTTT. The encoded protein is CASAGPYSTGELFF.

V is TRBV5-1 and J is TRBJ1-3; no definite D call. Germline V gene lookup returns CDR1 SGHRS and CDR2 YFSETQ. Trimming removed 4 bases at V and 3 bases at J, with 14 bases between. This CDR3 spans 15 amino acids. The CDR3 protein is CASSPQTAIGNTIYF. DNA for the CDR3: TGCGCCAGCAGCCCCCAAACAGCAATTGGAAACACCATATATTTT.

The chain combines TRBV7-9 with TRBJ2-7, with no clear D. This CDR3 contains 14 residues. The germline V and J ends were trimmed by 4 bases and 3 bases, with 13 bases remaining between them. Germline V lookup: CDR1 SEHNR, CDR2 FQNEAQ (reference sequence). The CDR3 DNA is TGTGCCAGCAGCTCGACGAGACACTTCTACGAGCAGTACTTC. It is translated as CASSSTRHFYEQYF. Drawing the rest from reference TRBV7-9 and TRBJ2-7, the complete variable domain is DTGVSQNPRHKITKRGQNVTFRCDPISEHNRLYWYRQTLGQGPEFLTYFQNEAQLEKSRLLSDRFSAERPKGSFSTLEIQRTEQGDSAMYLCASSSTRHFYEQYFGPGTRLTVT.

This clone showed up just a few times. The CDR3 region has the DNA TGTGCCAGCAGCCCCGACAGGGGGAGGGCGTACGAGCAGTACTTC. It codes for CASSPDRGRAYEQYF. This chain joins TRBV3-1 (or the pseudogene TRBV3-2) and TRBJ2-7, with TRBD1 matching 9 bases. Germline V CDR1 and CDR2: LGHDT, YNNKEL (reference sequence). V lost 4 bases and J lost 4; bases outside the gene matches: 8. The CDR3 sequence is 15 residues long.

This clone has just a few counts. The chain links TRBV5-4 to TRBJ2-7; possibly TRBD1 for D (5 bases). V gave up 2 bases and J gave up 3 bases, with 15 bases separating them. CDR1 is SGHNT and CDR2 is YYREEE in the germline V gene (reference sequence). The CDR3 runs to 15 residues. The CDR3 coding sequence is TGTGCCAGCAGCTTCTGGGGCAGGACACTCTACGAGCAGTACTTC. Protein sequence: CASSFWGRTLYEQYF. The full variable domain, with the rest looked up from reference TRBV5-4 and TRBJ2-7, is ETGVTQSPTHLIKTRGQQVTLRCSSQSGHNTVSWYQQALGQGPQFIFQYYREEENGRGNFPPRFSGLQFPNYSSELNVNALELDDSALYLCASSFWGRTLYEQYFGPGTRLTVT.

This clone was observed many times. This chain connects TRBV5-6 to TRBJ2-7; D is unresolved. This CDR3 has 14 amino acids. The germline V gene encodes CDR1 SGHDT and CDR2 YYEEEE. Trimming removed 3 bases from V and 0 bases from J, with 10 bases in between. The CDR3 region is CASSSQLSSYEQYF. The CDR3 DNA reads TGTGCCAGCAGCTCGCAGTTGAGCTCCTACGAGCAGTACTTC.

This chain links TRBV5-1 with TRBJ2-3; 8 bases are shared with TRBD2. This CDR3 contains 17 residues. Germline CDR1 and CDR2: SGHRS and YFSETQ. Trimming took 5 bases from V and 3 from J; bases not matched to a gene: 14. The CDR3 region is CASSQGTFGGATDTQYF. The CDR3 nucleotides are TGCGCCAGCAGTCAAGGCACCTTCGGGGGGGCTACAGATACGCAGTATTTT.

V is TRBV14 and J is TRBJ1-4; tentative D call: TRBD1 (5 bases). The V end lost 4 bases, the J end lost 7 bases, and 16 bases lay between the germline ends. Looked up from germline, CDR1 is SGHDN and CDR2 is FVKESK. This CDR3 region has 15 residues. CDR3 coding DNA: TGTGCCAGCAGCCGACTACAGGATTTCGGTGAAAAACTGTTTTTT. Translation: CASSRLQDFGEKLFF.

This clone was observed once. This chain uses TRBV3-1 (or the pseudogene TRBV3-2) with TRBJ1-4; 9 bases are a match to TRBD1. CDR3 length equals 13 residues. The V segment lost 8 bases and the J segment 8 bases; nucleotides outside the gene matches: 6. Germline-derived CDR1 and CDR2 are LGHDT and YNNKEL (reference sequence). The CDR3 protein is CASRRTGDEKLFF. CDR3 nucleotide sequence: TGTGCCAGCCGGCGGACAGGGGACGAAAAACTGTTTTTT.

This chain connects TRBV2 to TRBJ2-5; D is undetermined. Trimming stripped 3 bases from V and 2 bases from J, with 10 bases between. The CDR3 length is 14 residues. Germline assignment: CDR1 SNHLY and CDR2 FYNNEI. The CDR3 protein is CASSEWSAQETQYF. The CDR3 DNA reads TGTGCCAGCAGTGAGTGGTCAGCACAAGAGACCCAGTACTTC.

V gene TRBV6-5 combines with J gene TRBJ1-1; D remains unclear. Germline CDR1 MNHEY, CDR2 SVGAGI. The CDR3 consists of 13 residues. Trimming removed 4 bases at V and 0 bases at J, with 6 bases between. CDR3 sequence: CASSSLVNTEAFF. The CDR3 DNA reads TGTGCCAGCAGTTCCCTCGTGAACACTGAAGCTTTCTTT.

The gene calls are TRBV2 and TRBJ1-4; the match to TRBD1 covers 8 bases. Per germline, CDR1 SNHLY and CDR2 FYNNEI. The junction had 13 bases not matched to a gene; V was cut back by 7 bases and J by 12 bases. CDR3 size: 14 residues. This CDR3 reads CASKNGDRPRELFF. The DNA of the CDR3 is TGTGCCAGCAAGAATGGGGACAGGCCACGGGAACTGTTTTTT. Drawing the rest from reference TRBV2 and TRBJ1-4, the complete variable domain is EPEVTQTPSHQVTQMGQEVILRCVPISNHLYFYWYRQILGQKVEFLVSFYNNEISEKSEIFDDQFSVERPDGSNFTLKIRSTKLEDSAMYFCASKNGDRPRELFFGSGTQLSVL.

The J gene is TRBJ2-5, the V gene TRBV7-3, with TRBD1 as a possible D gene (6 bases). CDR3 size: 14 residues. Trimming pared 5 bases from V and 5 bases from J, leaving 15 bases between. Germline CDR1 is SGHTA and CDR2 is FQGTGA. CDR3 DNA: TGTGCCAGCAGCGCCGCAGGGGATCGGGAGACCCAGTACTTC. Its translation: CASSAAGDRETQYF.